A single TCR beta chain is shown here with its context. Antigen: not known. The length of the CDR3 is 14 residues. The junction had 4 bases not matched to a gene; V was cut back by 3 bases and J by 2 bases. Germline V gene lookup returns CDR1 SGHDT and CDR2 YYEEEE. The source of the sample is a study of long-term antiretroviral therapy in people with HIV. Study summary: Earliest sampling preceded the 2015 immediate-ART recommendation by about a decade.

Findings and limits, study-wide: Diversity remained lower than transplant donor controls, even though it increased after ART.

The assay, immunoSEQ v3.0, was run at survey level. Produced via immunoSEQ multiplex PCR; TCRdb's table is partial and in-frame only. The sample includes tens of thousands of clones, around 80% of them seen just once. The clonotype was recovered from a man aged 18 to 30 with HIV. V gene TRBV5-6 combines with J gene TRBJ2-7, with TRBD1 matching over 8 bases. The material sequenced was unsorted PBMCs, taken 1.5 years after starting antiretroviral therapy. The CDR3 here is CASSSTGQAYEQYF. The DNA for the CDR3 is TGTGCCAGCAGCTCAACGGGACAGGCCTACGAGCAGTACTTC.